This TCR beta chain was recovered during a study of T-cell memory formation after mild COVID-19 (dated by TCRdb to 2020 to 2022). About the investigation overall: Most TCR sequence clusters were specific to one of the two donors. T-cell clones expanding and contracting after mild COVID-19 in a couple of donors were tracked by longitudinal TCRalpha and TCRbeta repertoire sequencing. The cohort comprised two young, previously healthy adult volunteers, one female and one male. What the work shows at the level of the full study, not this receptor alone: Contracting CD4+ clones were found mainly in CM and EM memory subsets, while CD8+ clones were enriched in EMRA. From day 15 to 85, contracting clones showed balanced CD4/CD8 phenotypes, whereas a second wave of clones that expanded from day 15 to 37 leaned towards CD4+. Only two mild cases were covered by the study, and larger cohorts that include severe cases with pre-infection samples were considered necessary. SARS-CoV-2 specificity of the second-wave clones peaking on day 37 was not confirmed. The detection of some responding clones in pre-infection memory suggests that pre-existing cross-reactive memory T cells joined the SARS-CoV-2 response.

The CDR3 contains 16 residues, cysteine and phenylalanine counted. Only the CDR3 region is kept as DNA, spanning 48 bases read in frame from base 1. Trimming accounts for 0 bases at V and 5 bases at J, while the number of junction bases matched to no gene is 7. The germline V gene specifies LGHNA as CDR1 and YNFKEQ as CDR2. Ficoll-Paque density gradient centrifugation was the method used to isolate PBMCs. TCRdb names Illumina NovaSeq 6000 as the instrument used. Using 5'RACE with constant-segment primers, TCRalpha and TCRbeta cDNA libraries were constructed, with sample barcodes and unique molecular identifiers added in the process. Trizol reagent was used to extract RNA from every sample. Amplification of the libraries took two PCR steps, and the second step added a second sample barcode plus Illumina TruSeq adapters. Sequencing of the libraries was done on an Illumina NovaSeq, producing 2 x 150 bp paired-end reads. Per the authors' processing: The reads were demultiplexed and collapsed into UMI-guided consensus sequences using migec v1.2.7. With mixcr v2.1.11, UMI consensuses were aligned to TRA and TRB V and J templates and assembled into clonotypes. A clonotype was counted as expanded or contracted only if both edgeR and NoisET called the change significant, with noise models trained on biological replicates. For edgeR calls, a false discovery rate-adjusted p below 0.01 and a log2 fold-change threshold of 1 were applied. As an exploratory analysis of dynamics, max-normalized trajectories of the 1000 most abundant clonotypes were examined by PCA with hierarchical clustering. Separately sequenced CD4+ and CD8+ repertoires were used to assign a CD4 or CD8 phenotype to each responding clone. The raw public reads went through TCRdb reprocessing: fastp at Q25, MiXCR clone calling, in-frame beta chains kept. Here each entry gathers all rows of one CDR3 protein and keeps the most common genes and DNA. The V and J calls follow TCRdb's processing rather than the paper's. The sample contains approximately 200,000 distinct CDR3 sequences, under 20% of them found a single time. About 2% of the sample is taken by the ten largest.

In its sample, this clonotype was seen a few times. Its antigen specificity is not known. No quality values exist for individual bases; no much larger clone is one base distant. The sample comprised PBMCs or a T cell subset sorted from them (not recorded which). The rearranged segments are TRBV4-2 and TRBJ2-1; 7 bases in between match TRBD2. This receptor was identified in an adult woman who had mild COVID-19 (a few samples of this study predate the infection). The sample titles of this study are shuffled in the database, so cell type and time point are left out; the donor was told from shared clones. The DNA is TGTGCCAGCAGCCAAGAAGGGCTAGCGGCAAACAATGAGCAGTTCTTC. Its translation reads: CASSQEGLAANNEQFF.